These 14 T cell receptor beta chains came from one sample sequenced in a study of siplizumab effects on memory and regulatory T cells. Produced via immunoSEQ multiplex PCR; TCRdb's table is partial and in-frame only. This table has about 82,000 clones, approximately 88% appearing once. Material: Tregs sorted from blood. The receptors shown here come from a human donor in good health.

This chain links TRBV6-5 with TRBJ2-1, with TRBD2 as a possible D gene (5 bases). Germline CDR1 reads MNHEY; CDR2 reads SVGAGI. With 6 bases removed from V and 7 bases from J, the gap between germline ends came to 10 bases. This CDR3 contains 12 residues. The CDR3 DNA reads TGTGCCAGCAGGAGGCGAGGGAATGAGCAGTTCTTC. Its translation: CASRRRGNEQFF.

This rearrangement joins TRBV28 to TRBJ1-5, with TRBD1 matching over 8 bases. The CDR3 runs 15 residues. The germline CDR1 and CDR2 sequences are MDHEN and SYDVKM. V lost 3 bases and J lost 3; bases outside the gene matches: 4. CDR3 in amino acids: CASSFGQGLNQPQHF. As DNA, the CDR3 is TGTGCCAGCAGTTTCGGACAGGGCCTCAATCAGCCCCAGCATTTT. The whole variable domain, filled in from reference TRBV28 and TRBJ1-5, reads DVKVTQSSRYLVKRTGEKVFLECVQDMDHENMFWYRQDPGLGLRLIYFSYDVKMKEKGDIPEGYSVSREKKERFSLILESASTNQTSMYLCASSFGQGLNQPQHFGDGTRLSIL.

This rearrangement joins TRBV29-1 to TRBJ2-1; the D gene is possibly TRBD2 (5 bases). Germline lookup yields CDR1 SQVTM and CDR2 ANQGSEA. CDR3 length: 12 amino acids. Trimming took off 4 bases at V and 7 bases at J, with 11 bases between the two ends. In nucleotides, the CDR3 is TGCAGCGTTGTAGTTTCGGGGAATGAGCAGTTCTTC. Amino acid sequence: CSVVVSGNEQFF.

The chain joins TRBV11-3 to TRBJ2-1; 8 bases are a match to TRBD2. The CDR3 contains 15 residues. In germline, CDR1 is SGHNT, CDR2 YENEEA. V shed 5 bases, J shed 4 bases, and the junction held 7 bases outside the gene matches. CDR3 DNA: TGTGCCAGCAGCCGAACAGCGGGGGCTTACAATGAGCAGTTCTTC. This encodes CASSRTAGAYNEQFF.

V and J are TRBV9 and TRBJ1-6; TRBD1 aligns across 9 bases. V gave up 4 bases and J gave up 7 bases; unmatched junction bases: 6. The germline V gene encodes CDR1 SGDLS and CDR2 YYNGEE. The CDR3 totals 15 residues. The CDR3 region is CASSTLDRGNSPLHF. As DNA, the CDR3 is TGTGCCAGCAGCACGCTCGACAGGGGGAATTCACCCCTCCACTTT.

This chain connects TRBV5-8 to TRBJ2-2; D may be TRBD1 (5 bases). This CDR3 has 18 amino acids. Germline loops: CDR1 SGHTS, CDR2 YDEGEE. The V and J ends lost 0 bases and 0 bases respectively, with 15 bases between them. The CDR3 here is CASSLGGHRLANTGELFF. The CDR3 bases are TGTGCCAGCAGCTTGGGAGGACACCGGCTCGCGAACACCGGGGAGCTGTTTTTT.

Written as DNA, the CDR3 is TGTGCCAGCGTCCGGGACAGGGGTTCTTATGGCTACACCTTC. This translates into CASVRDRGSYGYTF. The V call is TRBV6-1, the J call TRBJ1-2; TRBD1 aligns across 10 bases. Germline CDR1 reads MNHNS; CDR2 reads SASEGT. The CDR3 consists of 14 residues. V dropped 8 bases and J dropped 5; count of bases not matched to a gene: 8.

The CDR3 bases are TGTGCCAGCAGTTTAACCCTCCGCGTAGGCAATTCACCCCTCCACTTT. This sequence encodes CASSLTLRVGNSPLHF. The chain links TRBV27 to TRBJ1-6; D call uncertain. V shed 2 bases and J shed 7 bases, with 15 bases lying between them. Germline V gene lookup returns CDR1 MNHEY and CDR2 SMNVEV (reference sequence). The CDR3 is 16 residues long.

V usage is TRBV18 and J usage is TRBJ1-1, with D possibly TRBD1 on 6 matching bases. From germline, CDR1 is KGHSH and CDR2 LQKENI. The CDR3 is made up of 15 amino acids. V gave up 3 bases and J gave up 0 bases, with 11 bases separating them. The CDR3 region is CASSPQGKMNTEAFF. The DNA for the CDR3 is TGTGCCAGCTCACCTCAGGGGAAGATGAACACTGAAGCTTTCTTT.

This clone was counted between two and nine times. This rearrangement joins TRBV5-1 to TRBJ1-1; the D gene is possibly TRBD1 (5 bases). The CDR3 is 14 amino acids. Trimming stripped 0 bases from V and 6 bases from J, with 12 bases between. Germline CDR1 is SGHRS and CDR2 is YFSETQ. The DNA of the CDR3 is TGCGCCAGCAGCTTGGCCGCCCAGGGCGCTGAAGCTTTCTTT. The encoded protein is CASSLAAQGAEAFF.

V usage is TRBV11-1 and J usage is TRBJ1-4; 11 positions agree with TRBD1. In germline, CDR1 is SGHAT, CDR2 FQDESV (reference sequence). This CDR3 region has 15 residues. The V and J ends lost 3 bases and 8 bases, in that order; junction bases with no gene match: 5. CDR3 region: CASSFTGTGGEKLFF. The CDR3 DNA reads TGTGCCAGCAGCTTTACCGGGACAGGGGGAGAAAAACTGTTTTTT. Drawing the rest from reference TRBV11-1 and TRBJ1-4, the complete variable domain is EAEVAQSPRYKITEKSQAVAFWCDPISGHATLYWYRQILGQGPELLVQFQDESVVDDSQLPKDRFSAERLKGVDSTLKIQPAELGDSAMYLCASSFTGTGGEKLFFGSGTQLSVL.

J is TRBJ2-2 and V is TRBV9; D is uncertain. V lost 0 bases, J lost 6 bases, and 6 bases lay in between. The CDR3 contains 13 residues. Germline CDR1 is SGDLS and CDR2 is YYNGEE. For the CDR3, the DNA is TGTGCCAGCAGCGTAGAATGGGCCGGGGAGCTGTTTTTT. Translating gives CASSVEWAGELFF.

V gene TRBV4-1 combines with J gene TRBJ2-6; D perhaps matches TRBD1 (8 bases). Per germline, CDR1 MGHRA and CDR2 YSYEKL. V lost 8 bases to trimming and J lost 0 bases, with 11 bases between them. The CDR3 has 15 residues. The CDR3: CASHRGGSGANVLTF. CDR3 nucleotides: TGCGCCAGCCACAGGGGGGGCTCTGGGGCCAACGTCCTGACTTTC.

In its sample, this clone was seen a few times. This chain joins TRBV7-9 and TRBJ2-4, with 9 bases matching TRBD1. CDR1 and CDR2 (germline): SEHNR, FQNEAQ (reference sequence). This CDR3 has 15 amino acids. Trimming cost V 8 bases and J 1 base; bases outside gene matches: 6. The CDR3 DNA follows: TGTGCCAGCGCCGACAGGGGGTTTGCCAAAAACATTCAGTACTTC. This encodes CASADRGFAKNIQYF.